This T cell receptor (beta chain) was found in a study of spatial heterogeneity in lung cancer. Study-level results: Counts of expanded intratumoral alpha and beta TCRs tracked tumor mutation counts.

TCRdb ran MiXCR on the 5' RACE reads and lists one entry per CDR3 protein. The table lists some 5,000 distinct CDR3 sequences, about 7.7% of them singletons. The time point was: sample taken at primary tumor resection. This clonotype appeared many times. Its antigen is unknown. This beta chain was picked up by a library intended for alpha chains and is off target, so its count carries little meaning. The input for sequencing was lung tumor tissue, taken at surgery. The receptor was derived from a female donor with early-stage non-small cell lung cancer.

The CDR3 region is CASSSYRGVGEKLFF. DNA for the CDR3: TGTGCCAGCAGCTCCTACAGGGGCGTGGGTGAAAAACTGTTTTTT. The chain employs TRBV7-9 and TRBJ1-4, with 7 bases aligning to TRBD1. The germline CDR1 and CDR2 sequences are SEHNR and FQNEAQ (reference sequence). The J segment lost 7 bases and the V segment lost 4 bases, leaving 9 bases of the junction unmatched. The CDR3 consists of 15 residues.